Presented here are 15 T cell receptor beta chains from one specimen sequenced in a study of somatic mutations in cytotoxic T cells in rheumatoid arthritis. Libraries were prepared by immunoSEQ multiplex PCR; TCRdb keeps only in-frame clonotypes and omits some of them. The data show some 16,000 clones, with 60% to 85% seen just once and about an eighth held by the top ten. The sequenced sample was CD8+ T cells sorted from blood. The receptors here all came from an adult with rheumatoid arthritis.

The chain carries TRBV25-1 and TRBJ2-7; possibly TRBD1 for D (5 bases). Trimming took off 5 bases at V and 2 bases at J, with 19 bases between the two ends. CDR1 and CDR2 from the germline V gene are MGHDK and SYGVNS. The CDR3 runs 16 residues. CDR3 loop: CASSTTQGTRTYEQYF. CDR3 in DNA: TGTGCCAGCAGTACGACGCAGGGAACCAGAACCTACGAGCAGTACTTC.

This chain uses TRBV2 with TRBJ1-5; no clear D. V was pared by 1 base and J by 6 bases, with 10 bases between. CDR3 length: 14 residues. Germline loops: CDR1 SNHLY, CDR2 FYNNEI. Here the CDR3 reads CASSEGRNFQPQHF. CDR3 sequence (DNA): TGTGCCAGCAGTGAAGGCCGGAATTTTCAGCCCCAGCATTTT.

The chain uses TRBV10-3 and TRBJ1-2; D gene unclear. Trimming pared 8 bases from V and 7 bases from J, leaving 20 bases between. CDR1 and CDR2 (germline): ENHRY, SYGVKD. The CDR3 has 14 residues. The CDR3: CAIGLTGRDRGYTF. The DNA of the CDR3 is TGTGCCATCGGTTTGACGGGTCGAGACCGTGGCTACACCTTC.

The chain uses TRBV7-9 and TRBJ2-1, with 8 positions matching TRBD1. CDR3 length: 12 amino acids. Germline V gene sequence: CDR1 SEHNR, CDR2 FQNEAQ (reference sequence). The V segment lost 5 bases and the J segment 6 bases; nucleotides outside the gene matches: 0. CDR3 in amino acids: CASSDRGNEQFF. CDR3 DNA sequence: TGTGCCAGCAGCGACAGGGGCAATGAGCAGTTCTTC. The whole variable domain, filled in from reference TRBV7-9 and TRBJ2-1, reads DTGVSQNPRHKITKRGQNVTFRCDPISEHNRLYWYRQTLGQGPEFLTYFQNEAQLEKSRLLSDRFSAERPKGSFSTLEIQRTEQGDSAMYLCASSDRGNEQFFGPGTRLTVL.

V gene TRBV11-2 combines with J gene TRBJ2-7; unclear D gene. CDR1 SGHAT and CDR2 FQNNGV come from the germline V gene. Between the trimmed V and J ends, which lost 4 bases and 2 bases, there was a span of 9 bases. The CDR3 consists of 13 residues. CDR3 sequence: CASSSGLTYEQYF. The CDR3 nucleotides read TGTGCCAGCAGCTCCGGGTTAACCTACGAGCAGTACTTC.

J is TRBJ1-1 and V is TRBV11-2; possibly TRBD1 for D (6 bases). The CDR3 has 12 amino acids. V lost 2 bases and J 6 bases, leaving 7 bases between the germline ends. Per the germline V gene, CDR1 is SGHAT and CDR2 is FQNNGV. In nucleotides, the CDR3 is TGTGCCAGCAGCTTATCAGGGGCTGAAGCTTTCTTT. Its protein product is CASSLSGAEAFF.

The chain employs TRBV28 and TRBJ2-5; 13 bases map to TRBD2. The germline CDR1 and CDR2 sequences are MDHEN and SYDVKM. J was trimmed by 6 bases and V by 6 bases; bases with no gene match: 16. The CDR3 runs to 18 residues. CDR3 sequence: CASSQEGTSGGARKTQYF. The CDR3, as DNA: TGTGCCAGCAGCCAAGAGGGTACTAGCGGGGGGGCCAGGAAGACCCAGTACTTC.

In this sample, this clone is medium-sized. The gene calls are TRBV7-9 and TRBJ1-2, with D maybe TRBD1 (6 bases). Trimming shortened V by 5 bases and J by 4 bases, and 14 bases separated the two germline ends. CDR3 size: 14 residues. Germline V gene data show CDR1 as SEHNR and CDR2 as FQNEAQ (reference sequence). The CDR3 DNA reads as TGTGCCAGCAGCCGCGGGGGGCTAGGCTATGGCTACACCTTC. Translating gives CASSRGGLGYGYTF.

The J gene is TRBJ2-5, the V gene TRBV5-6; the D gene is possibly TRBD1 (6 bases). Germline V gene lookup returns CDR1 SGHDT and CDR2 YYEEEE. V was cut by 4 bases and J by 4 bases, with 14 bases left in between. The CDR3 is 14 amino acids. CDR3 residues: CASSIQGRGETQYF. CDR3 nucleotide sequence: TGTGCCAGCAGCATACAGGGAAGGGGAGAGACCCAGTACTTC.

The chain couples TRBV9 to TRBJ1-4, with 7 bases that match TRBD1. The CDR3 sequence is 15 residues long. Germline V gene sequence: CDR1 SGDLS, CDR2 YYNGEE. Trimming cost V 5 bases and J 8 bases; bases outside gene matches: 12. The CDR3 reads CASSLDVGGLEKLFF. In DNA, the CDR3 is TGTGCCAGCAGTTTAGATGTAGGGGGCTTGGAAAAACTGTTTTTT.

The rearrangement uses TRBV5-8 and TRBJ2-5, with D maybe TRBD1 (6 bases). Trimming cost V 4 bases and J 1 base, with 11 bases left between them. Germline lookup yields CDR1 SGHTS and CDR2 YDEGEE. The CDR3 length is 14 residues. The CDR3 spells CASSGGQGQETQYF. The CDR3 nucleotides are TGTGCCAGCAGCGGGGGCCAGGGCCAAGAGACCCAGTACTTC.

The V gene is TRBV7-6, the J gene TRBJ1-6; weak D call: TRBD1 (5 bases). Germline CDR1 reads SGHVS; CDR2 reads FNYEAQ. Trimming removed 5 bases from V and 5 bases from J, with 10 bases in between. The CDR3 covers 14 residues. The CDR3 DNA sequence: TGTGCCAGCAGCCCGACAGAGAATAATTCACCCCTCCACTTT. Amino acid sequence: CASSPTENNSPLHF.

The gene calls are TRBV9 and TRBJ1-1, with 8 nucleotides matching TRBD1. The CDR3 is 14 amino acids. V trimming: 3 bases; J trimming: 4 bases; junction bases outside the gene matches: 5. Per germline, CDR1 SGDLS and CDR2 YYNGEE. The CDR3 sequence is CASSAGQGATEAFF. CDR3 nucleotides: TGTGCCAGCAGCGCTGGACAGGGCGCCACTGAAGCTTTCTTT.

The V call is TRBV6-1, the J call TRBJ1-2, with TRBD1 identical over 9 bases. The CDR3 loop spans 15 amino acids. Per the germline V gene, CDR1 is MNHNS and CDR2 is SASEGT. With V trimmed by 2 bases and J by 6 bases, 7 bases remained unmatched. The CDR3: CASSELQGAQDGYTF. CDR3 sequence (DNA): TGTGCCAGCAGTGAATTACAGGGGGCACAGGATGGCTACACCTTC.

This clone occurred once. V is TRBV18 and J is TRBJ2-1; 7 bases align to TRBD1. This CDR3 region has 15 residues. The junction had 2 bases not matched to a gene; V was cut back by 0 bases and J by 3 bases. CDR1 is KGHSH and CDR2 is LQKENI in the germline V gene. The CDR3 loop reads CASSPPDRSYNEQFF. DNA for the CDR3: TGTGCCAGCTCACCACCGGACAGGAGCTACAATGAGCAGTTCTTC.